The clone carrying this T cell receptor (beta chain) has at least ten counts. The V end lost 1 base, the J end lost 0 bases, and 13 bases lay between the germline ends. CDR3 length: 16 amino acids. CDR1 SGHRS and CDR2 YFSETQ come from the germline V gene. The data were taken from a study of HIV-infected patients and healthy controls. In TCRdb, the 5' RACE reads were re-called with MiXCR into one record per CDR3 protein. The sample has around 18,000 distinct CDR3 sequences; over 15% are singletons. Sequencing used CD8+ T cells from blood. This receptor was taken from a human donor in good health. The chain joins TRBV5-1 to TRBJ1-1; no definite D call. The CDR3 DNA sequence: TGCGCCAGCAGCTTGAAGGCCGCTGGTTTGAACACTGAAGCTTTCTTT. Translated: CASSLKAAGLNTEAFF.